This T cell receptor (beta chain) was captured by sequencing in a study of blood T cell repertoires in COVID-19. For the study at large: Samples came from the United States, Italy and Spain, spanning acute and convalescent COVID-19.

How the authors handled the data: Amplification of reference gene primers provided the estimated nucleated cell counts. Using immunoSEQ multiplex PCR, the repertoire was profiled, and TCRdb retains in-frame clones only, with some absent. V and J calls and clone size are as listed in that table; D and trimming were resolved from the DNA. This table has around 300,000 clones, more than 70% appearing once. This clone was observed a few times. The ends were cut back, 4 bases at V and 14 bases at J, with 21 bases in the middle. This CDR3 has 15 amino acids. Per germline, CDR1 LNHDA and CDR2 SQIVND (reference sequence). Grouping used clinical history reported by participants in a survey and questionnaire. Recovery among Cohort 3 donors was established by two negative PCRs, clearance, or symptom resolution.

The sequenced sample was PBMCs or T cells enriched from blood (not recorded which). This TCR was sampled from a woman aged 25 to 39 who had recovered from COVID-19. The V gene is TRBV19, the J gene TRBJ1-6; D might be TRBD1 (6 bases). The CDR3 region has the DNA TGTGCCAGTAGTACGAACCGGGACACCGCTTTTTCCCTCCACTTT. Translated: CASSTNRDTAFSLHF.